This T cell receptor (beta chain) emerged from a study of identical twins. V dropped 5 bases and J dropped 4; count of bases not matched to a gene: 10. This CDR3 has 15 residues. CDR1 DFQATT and CDR2 SNEGSKA come from the germline V gene (reference sequence). A universal primer site was incorporated via template switching, and the cDNA contained unique molecular identifiers. MiXCR, run by TCRdb on the 5' RACE reads, gives a single entry per CDR3 protein. The sample holds around 690,000 distinct CDR3 sequences, about 20% seen once. Whole-study results and caveats: Out-of-frame alpha sequences common to twins exhibited a surplus of low generation probability.

On this clonotype itself: The antigen is unknown.

These data were also filed under a second study, of T cells expressing NK-cell markers. From that paper: Sorting was restricted to alpha-beta TCR T cells by an anti-gamma-delta TCR antibody in several experiments.

This clonotype was sampled from a woman younger than 35 in good health. Material for sequencing was PBMCs. The rearrangement links TRBV20-1 to TRBJ2-3; 9 bases match TRBD2. CDR3 protein: CSASPIAGVADTQYF. The CDR3 DNA follows: TGCAGTGCTTCCCCGATAGCGGGGGTGGCAGATACGCAGTATTTT.